Below, 22 T cell receptor beta chains from the same sample are listed, as sequenced in a study of blood T cell repertoires in COVID-19. Here immunoSEQ multiplex PCR was the method, and the copy in TCRdb shows in-frame clones only, minus some. The sample consists of some 52,000 clones, 85% to 90% of them appearing once. Sequencing was performed on peripheral blood. These receptors originate from a human donor in a cohort sampled during active COVID-19.

V is TRBV4-2 and J is TRBJ2-7, with 7 bases identical to TRBD2. The CDR3 consists of 14 residues. V shed 10 bases and J 0 bases; nucleotides not matched to a gene: 9. Germline V gene lookup returns CDR1 LGHNA and CDR2 YNFKEQ. CDR3 sequence (DNA): TGTGCCACCCGGGAGGAGGCCCACTCCTACGAGCAGTACTTC. It is translated as CATREEAHSYEQYF.

Written as DNA, the CDR3 is TGTGCCAGCGGGCGGTCTAGCGGGGGAGATACGCAGTATTTT. It translates to CASGRSSGGDTQYF. The chain joins TRBV2 to TRBJ2-3, with 10 bases identical to TRBD2. This CDR3 contains 14 residues. After removal of 8 bases from V and 5 bases from J, the junction contained 7 bases not matched to a gene. Germline CDR1 is SNHLY and CDR2 is FYNNEI.

The CDR3 region is CASSLGQGAGADTQYF. The CDR3 DNA reads TGTGCCAGCAGTCTAGGACAGGGGGCGGGAGCAGATACGCAGTATTTT. V gene TRBV6-4 combines with J gene TRBJ2-3, with 11 bases that match TRBD1. Germline values: CDR1 MRHNA, CDR2 SNTAGT. J was trimmed by 4 bases and V by 5 bases; bases with no gene match: 8. The CDR3 runs 16 residues.

The V and J genes are TRBV4-1 and TRBJ1-2, with 7 bases aligning to TRBD1. Germline loops: CDR1 MGHRA, CDR2 YSYEKL. This CDR3 has 16 amino acids. The ends lost 4 bases at V and 7 bases at J; junction bases unmatched: 15. CDR3 in DNA: TGCGCCAGCAGCCGAAGTCGTCCAGAGACAGGGTTTGGCTACACCTTC. Protein: CASSRSRPETGFGYTF.

The chain joins TRBV6-5 to TRBJ1-1; D call uncertain. The length of the CDR3 is 12 residues. The germline CDR1 and CDR2 sequences are MNHEY and SVGAGI. V gave up 8 bases and J gave up 7 bases, with 14 bases separating them. CDR3 nucleotide sequence: TGTGCCAGCGTTCTACGAGGGATTGAAGCTTTCTTT. As protein: CASVLRGIEAFF.

Only a few counts were recorded for this clone. V usage is TRBV7-9 and J usage is TRBJ2-1; 11 bases are shared with TRBD2. CDR1 SEHNR and CDR2 FQNEAQ come from the germline V gene (reference sequence). This CDR3 has 17 residues. The V and J ends lost 1 base and 3 bases, in that order; junction bases with no gene match: 5. CDR3 coding DNA: TGTGCCAGCAGCTTAGGGAGTGGACTAGCGGGCTACAATGAGCAGTTCTTC. It yields the protein CASSLGSGLAGYNEQFF.

This clone is a singleton in its sample. J is TRBJ2-1 and V is TRBV5-1, with 8 bases that match TRBD1. CDR1 and CDR2 (germline): SGHRS, YFSETQ. V was pared by 3 bases and J by 0 bases, with 11 bases of the junction left unmatched. The CDR3 loop spans 18 amino acids. CDR3 loop: CASSSKRDRTNSYNEQFF. CDR3 sequence (DNA): TGCGCCAGCAGCTCCAAAAGGGACAGGACAAACTCCTACAATGAGCAGTTCTTC. The full variable domain, rest sourced from reference TRBV5-1 and TRBJ2-1, is KAGVTQTPRYLIKTRGQQVTLSCSPISGHRSVSWYQQTPGQGLQFLFEYFSETQRNKGNFPGRFSGRQFSNSRSEMNVSTLELGDSALYLCASSSKRDRTNSYNEQFFGPGTRLTVL.

On this clone: Other DNA sequences in this sample translate to the same CDR3. This chain uses TRBV12-3 or TRBV12-4 with TRBJ1-2; no clear D. Trimming left V 6 bases short and J 5 bases short, with 10 bases between. The CDR3 length is 12 residues. In nucleotides, the CDR3 is TGTGCCAGCAGCCCGACGGGGTATGGCTACACCTTC. Amino acid sequence: CASSPTGYGYTF.

The chain has TRBV21-1 and TRBJ2-1; the DNA was not used to check the table's D call, TRBD1. TRBV21-1 is described as a pseudogene. The CDR3 is made up of 21 amino acids. The CDR3, as DNA: TGTGCCAGCAGCTTCAAGTCAGGGGGCAATCTGGGGGTCCGCTCCTACAATGAGCAGTTCTTC. Encoded protein: CASSFKSGGNLGVRSYNEQFF.

The V gene is TRBV12-3 or TRBV12-4, the J gene TRBJ1-5; 9 bases agree with TRBD1. This CDR3 is 13 amino acids long. The V gene end was trimmed by 5 bases and the J gene end by 5 bases; junction bases not matched to a gene: 1. As DNA, the CDR3 is TGTGCCAGCAGTCGACAGGGGGATCAGCCCCAGCATTTT. Protein product: CASSRQGDQPQHF.

This chain connects TRBV5-1 to TRBJ1-4; 9 positions agree with TRBD1. The length of the CDR3 is 15 residues. Germline V gives CDR1 SGHRS, CDR2 YFSETQ. J lost 7 bases, V lost 1 base, and 5 bases had no gene match. The CDR3 region has the DNA TGCGCCAGCAGCTTGAACAGGGGGCCCGGTGAAAAACTGTTTTTT. It encodes CASSLNRGPGEKLFF. Looking up the rest from reference TRBV5-1 and TRBJ1-4 gives the full variable domain: KAGVTQTPRYLIKTRGQQVTLSCSPISGHRSVSWYQQTPGQGLQFLFEYFSETQRNKGNFPGRFSGRQFSNSRSEMNVSTLELGDSALYLCASSLNRGPGEKLFFGSGTQLSVL.

The chain has TRBV6-1 and TRBJ1-1; D is unclear. The V end lost 3 bases, the J end lost 4 bases, and 12 bases lay between the germline ends. Per the germline V gene, CDR1 is MNHNS and CDR2 is SASEGT. The CDR3 is 14 amino acids. The CDR3 region is CASSDHLGSTEAFF. DNA of the CDR3: TGTGCCAGCAGTGATCATCTAGGGAGCACTGAAGCTTTCTTT.

The V and J genes are TRBV19 and TRBJ2-7; D is ambiguous. The CDR3 runs to 12 residues. Germline loops: CDR1 LNHDA, CDR2 SQIVND (reference sequence). With 5 bases removed from V and 3 bases from J, the gap between germline ends came to 8 bases. The CDR3 protein is CASSGQLYEQYF. CDR3 coding DNA: TGTGCCAGTAGTGGGCAGCTCTACGAGCAGTACTTC. The full variable domain, completed using reference TRBV19 and TRBJ2-7, is DGGITQSPKYLFRKEGQNVTLSCEQNLNHDAMYWYRQDPGQGLRLIYYSQIVNDFQKGDIAEGYSVSREKKESFPLTVTSAQKNPTAFYLCASSGQLYEQYFGPGTRLTVT.

This rearrangement joins TRBV5-1 to TRBJ1-2; possibly TRBD1 for D (6 bases). Germline loops: CDR1 SGHRS, CDR2 YFSETQ. V was trimmed by 3 bases and J by 0 bases, leaving 12 bases between them. The CDR3 is made up of 15 amino acids. The CDR3 DNA reads as TGCGCCAGCAGCTCCACCGCAGGGGCTAACTATGGCTACACCTTC. It codes for CASSSTAGANYGYTF.

V and J are TRBV9 and TRBJ1-2; the D is unclear. Trimming left V 0 bases short and J 8 bases short, with 8 bases between. This CDR3 region has 12 residues. Germline CDR1 reads SGDLS; CDR2 reads YYNGEE. CDR3 sequence (DNA): TGTGCCAGCAGCGTAGGAGCGGGAGGCTACACCTTC. Translated, it gives CASSVGAGGYTF.

This chain connects TRBV7-2 to TRBJ1-5; D perhaps matches TRBD1 (6 bases). The germline V gene has CDR1 SGHTA and CDR2 FQGNSA. Trimming removed 6 bases from V and 1 base from J, with 13 bases in between. The CDR3 consists of 15 residues. The CDR3 nucleotides are TGTGCCAGCAGACGCACGGGACACAGCAATCAGCCCCAGCATTTT. It specifies CASRRTGHSNQPQHF.

The V gene is TRBV11-3, the J gene TRBJ2-2; weak D call: TRBD2 (5 bases). V shed 5 bases and J shed 6 bases, with 16 bases lying between them. Per germline, CDR1 SGHNT and CDR2 YENEEA. The CDR3 is 15 residues long. This CDR3 is CASSNDASRSGELFF. DNA of the CDR3: TGTGCCAGCAGCAATGACGCTAGCAGATCCGGGGAGCTGTTTTTT.

This clone has only one observation. The gene calls are TRBV5-5 and TRBJ1-2, with 7 bases lining up with TRBD1. V dropped 4 bases and J dropped 6; count of bases not matched to a gene: 3. The CDR3 has 12 residues. Germline CDR1 is SGHKS and CDR2 is YYEKEE (reference sequence). CDR3 nucleotides: TGTGCCAGCAGCATCAGGGGGGATGGCTACACCTTC. This encodes CASSIRGDGYTF.

The CDR3 DNA follows: TGCGCCAGCAGTAACGACCGGGTCGGGAATTCACCCCTCCACTTT. As protein: CASSNDRVGNSPLHF. The chain combines TRBV10-2 with TRBJ1-6; D unclear. This CDR3 is 15 amino acids long. The V and J ends lost 5 bases and 7 bases respectively, with 15 bases between them. CDR1 and CDR2 from the germline V gene are WSHSY and SAAADI.

The gene calls are TRBV7-7 and TRBJ2-5, with 10 bases fitting TRBD1. With V trimmed by 5 bases and J by 4 bases, 7 bases remained unmatched. The germline gives CDR1 SSHAT, CDR2 FNYEAQ (reference sequence). This CDR3 contains 15 residues. For the CDR3, the DNA is TGTGCCAGCAGCCCGACAGGGGGCGGGAGAGAGACCCAGTACTTC. Protein: CASSPTGGGRETQYF.

This chain joins TRBV9 and TRBJ2-1, with TRBD2 matching 11 bases. Germline assignment: CDR1 SGDLS and CDR2 YYNGEE. J was trimmed by 5 bases and V by 0 bases; bases with no gene match: 10. The CDR3 is made up of 18 amino acids. In DNA, the CDR3 is TGTGCCAGCAGCGTAGCCCCGGGACTAGCGGTCTTCGACAATGAGCAGTTCTTC. Protein product: CASSVAPGLAVFDNEQFF.

This sequence joins TRBV7-2 and TRBJ1-2; 8 nucleotides match TRBD1. V lost 6 bases and J lost 8; bases outside the gene matches: 14. The CDR3 has 15 residues. Germline values: CDR1 SGHTA, CDR2 FQGNSA. The CDR3: CASRPPQGAGGGYTF. The CDR3 DNA sequence: TGTGCCAGCAGGCCTCCCCAGGGGGCCGGGGGAGGCTACACCTTC.